The entry that follows covers one T cell receptor (beta chain) sequence. Its target is not known. V lost 1 base and J lost 6, with 14 bases in between. The CDR3 is 14 residues long. Germline V gene lookup returns CDR1 SGHTS and CDR2 YDEGEE. This sample stems from a study of CD8 T cells in ankylosing spondylitis. Overall study results and limits: Apparently characteristic of ankylosing spondylitis blood was a TCR beta motif (roughly eight highly homologous variants).

One entry per CDR3 protein results from TCRdb running MiXCR on the 5' RACE reads. Altogether 350,000 or so distinct CDR3 sequences are present, 6.5% to 10% being singletons, with the ten largest covering 13% to 15%. The chain employs TRBV5-8 and TRBJ2-7, with D perhaps TRBD1 (7 bases). The TCR was taken from a male donor with ankylosing spondylitis. Sample: blood, either unsorted or a sorted T cell fraction (not recorded which). The CDR3 spells CASSLFRRGPEQYF. For the CDR3, the DNA is TGTGCCAGCAGCTTGTTCCGGAGGGGGCCCGAGCAGTACTTC.